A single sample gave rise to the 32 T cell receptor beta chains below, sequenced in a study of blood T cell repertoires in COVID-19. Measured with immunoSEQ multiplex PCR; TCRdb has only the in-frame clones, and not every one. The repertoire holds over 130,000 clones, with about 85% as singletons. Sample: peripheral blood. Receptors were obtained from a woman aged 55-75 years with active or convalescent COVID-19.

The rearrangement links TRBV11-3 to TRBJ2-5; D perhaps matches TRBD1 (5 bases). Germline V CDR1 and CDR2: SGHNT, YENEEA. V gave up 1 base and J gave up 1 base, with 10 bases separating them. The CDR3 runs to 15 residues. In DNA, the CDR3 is TGTGCCAGCAGCTTAGGCACAGGACGCCAAGAGACCCAGTACTTC. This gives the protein CASSLGTGRQETQYF.

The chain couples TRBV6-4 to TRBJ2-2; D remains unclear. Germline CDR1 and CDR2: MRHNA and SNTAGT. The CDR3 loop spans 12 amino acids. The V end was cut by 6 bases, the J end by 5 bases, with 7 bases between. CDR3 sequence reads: CASSSRTGELFF. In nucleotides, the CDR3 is TGTGCCAGCAGCTCCCGTACCGGGGAGCTGTTTTTT.

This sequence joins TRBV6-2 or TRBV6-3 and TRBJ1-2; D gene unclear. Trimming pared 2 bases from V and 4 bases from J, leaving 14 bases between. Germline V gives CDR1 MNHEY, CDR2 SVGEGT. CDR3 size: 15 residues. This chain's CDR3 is CASSYIRSPSYGYTF. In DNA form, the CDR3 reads TGTGCCAGCAGTTACATAAGGAGCCCCTCCTATGGCTACACCTTC.

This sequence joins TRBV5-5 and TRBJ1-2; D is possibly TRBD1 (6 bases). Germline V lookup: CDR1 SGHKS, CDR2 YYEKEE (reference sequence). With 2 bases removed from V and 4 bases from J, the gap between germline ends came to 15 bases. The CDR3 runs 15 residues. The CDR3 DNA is TGTGCCAGCAGCTTATCATGGACAGCAAGCTATGGCTACACCTTC. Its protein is CASSLSWTASYGYTF.

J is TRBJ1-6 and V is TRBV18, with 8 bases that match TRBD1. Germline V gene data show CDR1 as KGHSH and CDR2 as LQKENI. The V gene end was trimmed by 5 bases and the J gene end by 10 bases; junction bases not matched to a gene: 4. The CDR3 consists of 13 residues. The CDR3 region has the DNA TGTGCCAGCTCAGACGGGACAGGCTCACCCCTCCACTTT. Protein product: CASSDGTGSPLHF.

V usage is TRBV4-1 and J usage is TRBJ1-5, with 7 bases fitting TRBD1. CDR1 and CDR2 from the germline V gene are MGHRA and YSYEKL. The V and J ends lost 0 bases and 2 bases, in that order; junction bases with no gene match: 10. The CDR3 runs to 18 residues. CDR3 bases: TGCGCCAGCAGCCAAGATGGCGGGATAGACAGGGGCAATCAGCCCCAGCATTTT. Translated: CASSQDGGIDRGNQPQHF.

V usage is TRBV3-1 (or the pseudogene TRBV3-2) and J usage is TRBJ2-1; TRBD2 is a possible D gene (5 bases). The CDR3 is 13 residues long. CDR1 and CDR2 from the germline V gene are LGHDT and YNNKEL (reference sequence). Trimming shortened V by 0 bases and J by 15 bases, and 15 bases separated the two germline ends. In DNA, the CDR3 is TGTGCCAGCAGCCAAGATATCCGGGGTTCGATGTTCTTC. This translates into CASSQDIRGSMFF.

CDR3 DNA: TGTGCCAGCAGCTTATACCTGGGCAGCCCTAATGAAAAACTGTTTTTT. It translates to CASSLYLGSPNEKLFF. This chain connects TRBV7-9 to TRBJ1-4; D call uncertain. Germline V lookup: CDR1 SEHNR, CDR2 FQNEAQ (reference sequence). V lost 2 bases and J lost 3, with 13 bases in between. The CDR3 totals 16 residues.

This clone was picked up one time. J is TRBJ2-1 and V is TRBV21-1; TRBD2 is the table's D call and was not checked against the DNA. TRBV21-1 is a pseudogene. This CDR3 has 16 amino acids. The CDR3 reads CASSKVRSSSYNEQFF. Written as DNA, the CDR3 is TGTGCCAGCAGCAAAGTGCGGTCTAGCTCCTACAATGAGCAGTTCTTC.

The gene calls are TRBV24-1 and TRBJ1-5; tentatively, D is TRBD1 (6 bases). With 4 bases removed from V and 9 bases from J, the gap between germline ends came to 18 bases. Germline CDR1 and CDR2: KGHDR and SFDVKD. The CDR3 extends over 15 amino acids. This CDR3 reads CATSDLGHPGLPQHF. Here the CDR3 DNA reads TGTGCCACCAGTGACCTGGGACATCCGGGCCTGCCCCAGCATTTT.

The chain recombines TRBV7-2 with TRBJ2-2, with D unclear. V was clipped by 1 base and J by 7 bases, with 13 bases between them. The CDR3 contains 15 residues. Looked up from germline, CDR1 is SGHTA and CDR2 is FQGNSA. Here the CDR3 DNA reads TGTGCCAGCAGCTTAGATCCTAGTCAGAACGGGGAGCTGTTTTTT. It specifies CASSLDPSQNGELFF.

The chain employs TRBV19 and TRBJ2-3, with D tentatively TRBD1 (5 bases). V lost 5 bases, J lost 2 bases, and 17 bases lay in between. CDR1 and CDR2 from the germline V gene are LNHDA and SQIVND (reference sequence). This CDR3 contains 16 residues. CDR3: CASSAWTLWSTDTQYF. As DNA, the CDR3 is TGTGCCAGTAGTGCCTGGACACTTTGGTCCACAGATACGCAGTATTTT.

CDR3 loop: CASSPGLASADTQYF. The CDR3 coding sequence is TGTGCCAGCAGCCCCGGACTAGCCAGCGCAGATACGCAGTATTTT. The chain recombines TRBV7-2 with TRBJ2-3, with 8 bases lining up with TRBD2. Germline CDR1 SGHTA, CDR2 FQGNSA. V was clipped by 5 bases and J by 4 bases; unmatched bases: 8. This CDR3 contains 15 residues.

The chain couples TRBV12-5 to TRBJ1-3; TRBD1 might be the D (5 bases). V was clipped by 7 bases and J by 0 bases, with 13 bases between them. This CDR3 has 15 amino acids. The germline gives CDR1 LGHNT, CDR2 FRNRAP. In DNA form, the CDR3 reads TGTGCTAGTGCCCTCTCGGGGGGCTCTGGAAACACCATATATTTT. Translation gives CASALSGGSGNTIYF. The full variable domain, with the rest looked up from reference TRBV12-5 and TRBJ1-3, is DARVTQTPRHKVTEMGQEVTMRCQPILGHNTVFWYRQTMMQGLELLAYFRNRAPLDDSGMPKDRFSAEMPDATLATLKIQPSEPRDSAVYFCASALSGGSGNTIYFGEGSWLTVV.

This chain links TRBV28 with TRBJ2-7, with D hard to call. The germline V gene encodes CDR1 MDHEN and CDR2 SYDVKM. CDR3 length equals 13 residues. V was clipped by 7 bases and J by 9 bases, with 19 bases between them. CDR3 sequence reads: CASTTDSPPTQYF. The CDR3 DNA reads TGTGCCAGCACCACCGATAGCCCTCCCACGCAGTACTTC.

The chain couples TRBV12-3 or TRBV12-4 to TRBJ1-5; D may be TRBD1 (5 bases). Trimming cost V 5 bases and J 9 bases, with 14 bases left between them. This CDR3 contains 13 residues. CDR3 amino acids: CASSRGGVRPQHF. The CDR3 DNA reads TGTGCCAGCAGTAGGGGCGGGGTTCGGCCCCAGCATTTT.

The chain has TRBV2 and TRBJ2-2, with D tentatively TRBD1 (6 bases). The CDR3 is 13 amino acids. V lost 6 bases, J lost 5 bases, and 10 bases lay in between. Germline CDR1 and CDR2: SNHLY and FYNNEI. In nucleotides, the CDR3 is TGTGCCAGCAGCGCAACAGGGACCGGGGAGCTGTTTTTT. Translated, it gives CASSATGTGELFF.

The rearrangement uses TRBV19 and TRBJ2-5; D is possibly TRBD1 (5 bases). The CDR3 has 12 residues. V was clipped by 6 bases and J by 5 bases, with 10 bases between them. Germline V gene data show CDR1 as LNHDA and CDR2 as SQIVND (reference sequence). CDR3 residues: CASSPNRETQYF. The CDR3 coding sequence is TGTGCCAGTAGCCCCAACAGGGAGACCCAGTACTTC.

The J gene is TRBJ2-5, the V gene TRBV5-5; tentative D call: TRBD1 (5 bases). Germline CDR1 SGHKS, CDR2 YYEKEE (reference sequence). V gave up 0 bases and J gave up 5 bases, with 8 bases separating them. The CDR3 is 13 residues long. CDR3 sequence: CASSLVRGETQYF. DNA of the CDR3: TGTGCCAGCAGCTTGGTAAGGGGCGAGACCCAGTACTTC.

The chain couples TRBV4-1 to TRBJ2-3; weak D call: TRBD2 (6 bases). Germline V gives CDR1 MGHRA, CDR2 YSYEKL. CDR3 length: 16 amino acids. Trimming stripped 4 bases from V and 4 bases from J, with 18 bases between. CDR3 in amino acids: CASSLGGEGGADTQYF. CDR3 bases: TGCGCCAGCAGCCTGGGTGGCGAGGGAGGCGCAGATACGCAGTATTTT.

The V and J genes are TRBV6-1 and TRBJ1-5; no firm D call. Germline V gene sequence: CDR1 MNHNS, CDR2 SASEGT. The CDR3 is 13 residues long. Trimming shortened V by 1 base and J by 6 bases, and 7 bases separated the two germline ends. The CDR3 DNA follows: TGTGCCAGCAGTGAAGTTTGGGCTCAGCCCCAGCATTTT. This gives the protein CASSEVWAQPQHF.

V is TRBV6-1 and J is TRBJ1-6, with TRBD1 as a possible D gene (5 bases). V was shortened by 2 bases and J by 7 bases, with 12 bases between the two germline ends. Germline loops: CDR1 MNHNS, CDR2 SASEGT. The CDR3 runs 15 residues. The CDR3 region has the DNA TGTGCCAGCAGTGAAAACAGGTTGCTCAATTCACCCCTCCACTTT. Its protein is CASSENRLLNSPLHF.

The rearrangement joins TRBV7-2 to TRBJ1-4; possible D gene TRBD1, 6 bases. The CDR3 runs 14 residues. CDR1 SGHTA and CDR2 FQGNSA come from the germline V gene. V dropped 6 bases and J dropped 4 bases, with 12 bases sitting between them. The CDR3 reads CASSSTGLNEKLFF. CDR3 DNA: TGTGCCAGCAGTTCGACAGGCCTTAATGAAAAACTGTTTTTT.

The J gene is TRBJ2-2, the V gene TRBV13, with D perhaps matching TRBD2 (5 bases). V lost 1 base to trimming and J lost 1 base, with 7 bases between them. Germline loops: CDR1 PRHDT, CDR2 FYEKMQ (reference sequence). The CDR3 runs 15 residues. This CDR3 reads CASSLALGNTGELFF. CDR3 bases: TGTGCCAGCAGCTTAGCACTAGGGAACACCGGGGAGCTGTTTTTT.

In DNA, the CDR3 is TGTGCCAGCAGCTTGGGGACAGCCGATGAAAAACTGTTTTTT. Its protein is CASSLGTADEKLFF. The chain links TRBV7-9 to TRBJ1-4, with TRBD1 matching 7 bases. From germline, CDR1 is SEHNR and CDR2 FQNEAQ (reference sequence). Trimming took 3 bases from V and 6 from J; bases not matched to a gene: 4. This CDR3 has 14 amino acids.

CDR3 bases: TGTGCCAGCGGGGGACAGGGGGATTTGCCCCAGCATTTT. As protein: CASGGQGDLPQHF. This chain connects TRBV7-2 to TRBJ1-5; 11 bases fit TRBD1. The ends lost 8 bases at V and 9 bases at J; junction bases unmatched: 6. Germline CDR1 SGHTA, CDR2 FQGNSA. The CDR3 is 13 residues long.

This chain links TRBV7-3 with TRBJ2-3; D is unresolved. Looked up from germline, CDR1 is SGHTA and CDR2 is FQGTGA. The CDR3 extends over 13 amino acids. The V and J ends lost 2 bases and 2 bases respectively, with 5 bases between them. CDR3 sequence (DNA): TGTGCCAGCAGCTTATACATCACAGATACGCAGTATTTT. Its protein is CASSLYITDTQYF.

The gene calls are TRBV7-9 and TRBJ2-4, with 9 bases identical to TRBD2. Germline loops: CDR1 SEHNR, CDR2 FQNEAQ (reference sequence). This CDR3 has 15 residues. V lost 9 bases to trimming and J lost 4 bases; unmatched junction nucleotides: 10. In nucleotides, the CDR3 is TGTGCCAGTACCCCCGGCGGGGGGGCGAAAAACATTCAGTACTTC. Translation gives CASTPGGGAKNIQYF.

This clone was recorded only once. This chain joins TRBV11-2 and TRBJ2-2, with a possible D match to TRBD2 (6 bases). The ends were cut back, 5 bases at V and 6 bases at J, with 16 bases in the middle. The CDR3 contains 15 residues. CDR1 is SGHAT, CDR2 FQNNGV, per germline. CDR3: CASSLNGGVAGELFF. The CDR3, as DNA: TGTGCCAGCAGCCTCAACGGGGGTGTAGCCGGGGAGCTGTTTTTT.

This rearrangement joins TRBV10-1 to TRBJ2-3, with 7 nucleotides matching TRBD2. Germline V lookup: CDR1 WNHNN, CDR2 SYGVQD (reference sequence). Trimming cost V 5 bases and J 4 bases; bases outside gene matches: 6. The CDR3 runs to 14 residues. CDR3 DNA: TGCGCCAGCAGTCCTGGACTAGATCCAGATACGCAGTATTTT. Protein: CASSPGLDPDTQYF.

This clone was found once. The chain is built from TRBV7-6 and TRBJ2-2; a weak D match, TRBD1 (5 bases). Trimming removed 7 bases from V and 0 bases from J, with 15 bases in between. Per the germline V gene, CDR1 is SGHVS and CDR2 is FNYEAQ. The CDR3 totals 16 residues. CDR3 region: CASTQRAGTNTGELFF. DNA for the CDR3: TGTGCCAGCACCCAAAGGGCAGGGACGAACACCGGGGAGCTGTTTTTT. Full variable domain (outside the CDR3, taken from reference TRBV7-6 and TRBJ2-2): GAGVSQSPRYKVTKRGQDVALRCDPISGHVSLYWYRQALGQGPEFLTYFNYEAQQDKSGLPNDRFSAERPEGSISTLTIQRTEQRDSAMYRCASTQRAGTNTGELFFGEGSRLTVL.

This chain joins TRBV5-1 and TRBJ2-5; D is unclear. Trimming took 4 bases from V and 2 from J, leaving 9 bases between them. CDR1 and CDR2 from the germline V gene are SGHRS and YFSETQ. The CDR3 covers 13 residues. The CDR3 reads CASSENGQETQYF. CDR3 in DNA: TGCGCCAGCAGCGAGAACGGTCAAGAGACCCAGTACTTC. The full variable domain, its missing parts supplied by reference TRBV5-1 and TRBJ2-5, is KAGVTQTPRYLIKTRGQQVTLSCSPISGHRSVSWYQQTPGQGLQFLFEYFSETQRNKGNFPGRFSGRQFSNSRSEMNVSTLELGDSALYLCASSENGQETQYFGPGTRLLVL.